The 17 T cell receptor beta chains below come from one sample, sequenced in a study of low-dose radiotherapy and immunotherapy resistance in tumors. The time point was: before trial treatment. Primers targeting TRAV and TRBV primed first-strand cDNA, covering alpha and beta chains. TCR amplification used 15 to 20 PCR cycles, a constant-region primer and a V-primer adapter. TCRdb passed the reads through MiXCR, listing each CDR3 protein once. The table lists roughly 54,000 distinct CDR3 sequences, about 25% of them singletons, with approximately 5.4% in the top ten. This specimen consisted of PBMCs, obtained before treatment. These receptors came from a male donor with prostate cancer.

In nucleotides, the CDR3 is TGCGCCAGCAGCTTGGAACAGGGGGGCTCTGGAAACACCATATATTTT. The encoded protein is CASSLEQGGSGNTIYF. This rearrangement joins TRBV5-1 to TRBJ1-3, with 8 bases lining up with TRBD1. J lost 0 bases, V lost 0 bases, and 2 bases had no gene match. Germline V gives CDR1 SGHRS, CDR2 YFSETQ. This CDR3 is 16 amino acids long.

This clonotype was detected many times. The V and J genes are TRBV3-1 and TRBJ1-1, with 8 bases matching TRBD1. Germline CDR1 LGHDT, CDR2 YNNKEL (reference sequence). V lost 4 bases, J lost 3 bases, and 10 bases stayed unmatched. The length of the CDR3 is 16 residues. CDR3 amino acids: CASSRPGGPEYTEAFF. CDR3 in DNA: TGTGCCAGCAGCCGCCCAGGGGGCCCAGAGTACACTGAAGCTTTCTTT.

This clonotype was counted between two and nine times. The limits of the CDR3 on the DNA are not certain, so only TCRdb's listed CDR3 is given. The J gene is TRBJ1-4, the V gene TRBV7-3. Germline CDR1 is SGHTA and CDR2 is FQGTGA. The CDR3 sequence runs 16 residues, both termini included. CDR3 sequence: CASSLRGSGSWKNCFF.

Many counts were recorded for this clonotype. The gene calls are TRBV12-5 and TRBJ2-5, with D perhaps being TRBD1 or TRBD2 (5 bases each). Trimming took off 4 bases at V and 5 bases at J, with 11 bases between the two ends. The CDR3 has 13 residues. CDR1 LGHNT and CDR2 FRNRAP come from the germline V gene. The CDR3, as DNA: TGTGCTAGTGGTTCACGGGGACGGGAGACCCAGTACTTC. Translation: CASGSRGRETQYF.

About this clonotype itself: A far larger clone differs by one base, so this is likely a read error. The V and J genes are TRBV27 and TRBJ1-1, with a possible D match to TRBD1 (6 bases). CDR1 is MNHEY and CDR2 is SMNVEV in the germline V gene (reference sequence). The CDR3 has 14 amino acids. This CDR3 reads CGNKPPGANTEAFF. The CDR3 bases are TGTGGGAATAAGCCCCCAGGGGCAAACACTGAAGCTTTCTTT.

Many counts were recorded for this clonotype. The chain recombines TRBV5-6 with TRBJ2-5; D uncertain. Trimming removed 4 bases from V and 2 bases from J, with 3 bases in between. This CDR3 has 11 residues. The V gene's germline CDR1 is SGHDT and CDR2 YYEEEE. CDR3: CASSGQETQYF. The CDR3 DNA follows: TGTGCCAGCAGCGGACAAGAGACCCAGTACTTC.

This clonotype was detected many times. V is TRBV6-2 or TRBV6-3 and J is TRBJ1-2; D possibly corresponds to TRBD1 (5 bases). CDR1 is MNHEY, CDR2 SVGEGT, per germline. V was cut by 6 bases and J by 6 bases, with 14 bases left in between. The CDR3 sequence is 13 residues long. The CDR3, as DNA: TGTGCCAGCAGCCCCGCTGGCAGGGATGGCTACACCTTC. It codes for CASSPAGRDGYTF.

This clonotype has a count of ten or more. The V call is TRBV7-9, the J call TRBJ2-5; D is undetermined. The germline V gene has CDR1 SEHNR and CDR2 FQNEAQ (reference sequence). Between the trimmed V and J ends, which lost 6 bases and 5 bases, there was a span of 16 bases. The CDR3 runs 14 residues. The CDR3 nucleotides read TGTGCCAGCAGTTTCTTTTCTGAAGTGGAGACCCAGTACTTC. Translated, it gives CASSFFSEVETQYF.

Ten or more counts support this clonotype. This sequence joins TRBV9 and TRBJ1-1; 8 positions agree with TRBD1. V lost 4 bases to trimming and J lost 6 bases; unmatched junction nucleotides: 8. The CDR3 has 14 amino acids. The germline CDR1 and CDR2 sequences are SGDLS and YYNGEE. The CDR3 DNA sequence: TGTGCCAGCAGCTCCCGGACAGGGAGCGCTGAAGCTTTCTTT. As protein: CASSSRTGSAEAFF.

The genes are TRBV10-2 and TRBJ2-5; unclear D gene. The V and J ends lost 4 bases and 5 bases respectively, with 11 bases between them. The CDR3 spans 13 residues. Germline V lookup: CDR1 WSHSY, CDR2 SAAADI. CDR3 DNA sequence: TGCGCCAGCAGTGGGAAGTTGGGGGAGACCCAGTACTTC. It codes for CASSGKLGETQYF.

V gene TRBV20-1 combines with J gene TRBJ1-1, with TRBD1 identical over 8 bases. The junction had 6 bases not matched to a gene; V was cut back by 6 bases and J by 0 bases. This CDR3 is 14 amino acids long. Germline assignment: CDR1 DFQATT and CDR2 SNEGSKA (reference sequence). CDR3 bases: TGCAGTGCCTCCTCCAGGGGGCTGAACACTGAAGCTTTCTTT. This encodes CSASSRGLNTEAFF.

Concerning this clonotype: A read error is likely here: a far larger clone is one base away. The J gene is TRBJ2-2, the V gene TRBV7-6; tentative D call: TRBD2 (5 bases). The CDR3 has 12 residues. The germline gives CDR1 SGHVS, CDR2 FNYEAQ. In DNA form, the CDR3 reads TGTGCCAGCAGCTTCTCCACCGGGGATCTGTTTTTT. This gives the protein CASSFSTGDLFF.

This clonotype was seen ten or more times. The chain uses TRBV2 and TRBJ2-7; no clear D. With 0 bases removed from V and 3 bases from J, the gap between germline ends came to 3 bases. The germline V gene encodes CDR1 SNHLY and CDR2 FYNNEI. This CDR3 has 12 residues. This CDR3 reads CASSEALYEQYF. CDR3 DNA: TGTGCCAGCAGTGAAGCTCTCTACGAGCAGTACTTC.

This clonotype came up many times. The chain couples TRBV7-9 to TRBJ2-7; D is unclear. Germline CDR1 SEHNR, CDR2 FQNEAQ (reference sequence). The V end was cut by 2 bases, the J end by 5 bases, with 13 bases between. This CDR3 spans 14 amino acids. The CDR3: CASSLSNLPDEQYF. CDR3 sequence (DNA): TGTGCCAGCAGCTTATCAAACCTGCCCGACGAGCAGTACTTC. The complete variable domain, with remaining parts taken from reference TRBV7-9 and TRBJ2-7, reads DTGVSQNPRHKITKRGQNVTFRCDPISEHNRLYWYRQTLGQGPEFLTYFQNEAQLEKSRLLSDRFSAERPKGSFSTLEIQRTEQGDSAMYLCASSLSNLPDEQYFGPGTRLTVT.

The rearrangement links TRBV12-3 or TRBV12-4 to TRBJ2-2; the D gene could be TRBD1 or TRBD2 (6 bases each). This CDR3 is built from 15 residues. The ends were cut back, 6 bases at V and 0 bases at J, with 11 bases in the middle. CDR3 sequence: CASRPGAANTGELFF. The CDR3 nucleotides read TGTGCCAGCAGACCGGGGGCGGCGAACACCGGGGAGCTGTTTTTT.

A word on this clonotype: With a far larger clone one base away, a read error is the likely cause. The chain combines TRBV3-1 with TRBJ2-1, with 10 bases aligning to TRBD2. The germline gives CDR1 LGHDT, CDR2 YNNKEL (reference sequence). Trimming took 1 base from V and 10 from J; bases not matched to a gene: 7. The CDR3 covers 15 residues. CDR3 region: CASSQVASGGYEQFF. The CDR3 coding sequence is TGTGCCAGCAGCCAAGTGGCTAGCGGGGGATACGAGCAGTTCTTC.

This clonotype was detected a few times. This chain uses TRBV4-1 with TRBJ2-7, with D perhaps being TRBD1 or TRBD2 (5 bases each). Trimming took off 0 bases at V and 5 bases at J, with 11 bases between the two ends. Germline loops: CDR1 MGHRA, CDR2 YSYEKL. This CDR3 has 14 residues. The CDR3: CASSQEGRGDEQYF. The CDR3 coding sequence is TGCGCCAGCAGCCAAGAAGGGCGAGGGGACGAGCAGTACTTC.